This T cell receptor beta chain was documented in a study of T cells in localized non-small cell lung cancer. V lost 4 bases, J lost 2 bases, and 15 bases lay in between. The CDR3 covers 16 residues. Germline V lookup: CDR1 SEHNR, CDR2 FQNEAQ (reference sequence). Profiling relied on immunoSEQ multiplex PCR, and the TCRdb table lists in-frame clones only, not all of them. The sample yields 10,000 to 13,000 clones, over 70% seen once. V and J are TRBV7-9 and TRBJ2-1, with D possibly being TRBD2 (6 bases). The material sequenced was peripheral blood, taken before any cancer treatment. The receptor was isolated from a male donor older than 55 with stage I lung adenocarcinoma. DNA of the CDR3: TGTGCCAGCAGCTCCGGGAGTCATGAGGCCTACAATGAGCAGTTCTTC. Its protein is CASSSGSHEAYNEQFF.